The 19 T cell receptor beta chains below all came from one sample that was sequenced in a study of OX40 agonist ivuxolimab in advanced cancers. Generated by immunoSEQ multiplex PCR, the TCRdb table keeps only in-frame clones and is missing some. This sample has 70,000 to 90,000 clones, with about 89% found just once. Here the sequenced sample was CD4+ or CD8+ T cells sorted from blood, taken in a trial of the OX40 agonist ivuxolimab. Receptors were obtained from an adult with an advanced solid tumor such as melanoma, head and neck, liver or kidney cancer.

For the CDR3, the DNA is TGTGCCAGCAGTTTTGTATCCGGGACGTCCTACGAGCAGTACTTC. Encoded protein: CASSFVSGTSYEQYF. The chain links TRBV28 to TRBJ2-7; the D call may be TRBD1 or TRBD2 (5 bases each). The V end was cut by 3 bases, the J end by 1 base, with 13 bases between. The CDR3 spans 15 residues. CDR1 and CDR2 (germline): MDHEN, SYDVKM. The full variable domain, in which reference TRBV28 and TRBJ2-7 provide the parts outside the CDR3, is DVKVTQSSRYLVKRTGEKVFLECVQDMDHENMFWYRQDPGLGLRLIYFSYDVKMKEKGDIPEGYSVSREKKERFSLILESASTNQTSMYLCASSFVSGTSYEQYFGPGTRLTVT.

This clone came up once. The chain links TRBV11-1 to TRBJ1-2; TRBD1 matches 8 bases. Germline CDR1 is SGHAT and CDR2 is FQDESV (reference sequence). This CDR3 region has 13 residues. The trim removed 3 bases at V and 7 bases at J, leaving 4 bases unmatched. CDR3 sequence (DNA): TGTGCCAGCAGCTTTCAGGGGGCGAGTGGCTACACCTTC. Translating gives CASSFQGASGYTF.

The gene calls are TRBV28 and TRBJ2-1; 14 bases match TRBD2. The germline V gene has CDR1 MDHEN and CDR2 SYDVKM. CDR3 size: 15 residues. The V segment lost 6 bases and the J segment 6 bases; nucleotides outside the gene matches: 4. The CDR3 DNA reads TGTGCCAGCAGGGAAGGGACTAGCGGGAGCAATGAGCAGTTCTTC. Translated: CASREGTSGSNEQFF.

J is TRBJ1-2 and V is TRBV28; D is undetermined. The CDR3 spans 14 residues. The ends were cut back, 6 bases at V and 3 bases at J, with 14 bases in the middle. The germline CDR1 and CDR2 sequences are MDHEN and SYDVKM. The CDR3 protein is CASSYSDTYYGYTF. The CDR3 coding sequence is TGTGCCAGCAGCTATTCCGACACCTACTATGGCTACACCTTC.

This clone was seen a few times. This chain uses TRBV2 with TRBJ1-5, with D tentatively TRBD1 (5 bases). CDR1 SNHLY and CDR2 FYNNEI come from the germline V gene. The CDR3 has 13 amino acids. Trimming cost V 7 bases and J 2 bases, with 9 bases left between them. The CDR3 sequence is CASTWDRNQPQHF. The CDR3 nucleotides are TGTGCCAGCACCTGGGACCGCAATCAGCCCCAGCATTTT.

The rearrangement joins TRBV15 to TRBJ1-2; possibly TRBD1 for D (5 bases). The CDR3 is made up of 15 amino acids. V gave up 0 bases and J gave up 8 bases, with 16 bases separating them. The germline V gene encodes CDR1 LNHNV and CDR2 YYDKDF (reference sequence). CDR3 bases: TGTGCCACCAGCAGAGATGGGGGGAAGGGTCGAGGCTACACCTTC. Residues: CATSRDGGKGRGYTF.

This sequence joins TRBV6-5 and TRBJ1-2; D is ambiguous. The ends were cut back, 0 bases at V and 0 bases at J, with 5 bases in the middle. This CDR3 region has 14 residues. The germline CDR1 and CDR2 sequences are MNHEY and SVGAGI. The CDR3 loop is CASSYSEANYGYTF. The CDR3 nucleotides are TGTGCCAGCAGTTACTCGGAGGCTAACTATGGCTACACCTTC.

CDR3 loop: CAIRPDRVEDTQYF. The CDR3 nucleotides read TGTGCCATCAGACCTGACAGGGTAGAAGATACGCAGTATTTT. The chain recombines TRBV10-3 with TRBJ2-3; 7 bases line up with TRBD1. The junction had 8 bases not matched to a gene; V was cut back by 6 bases and J by 5 bases. CDR3 length: 14 residues. Germline lookup yields CDR1 ENHRY and CDR2 SYGVKD.

The rearrangement uses TRBV18 and TRBJ2-1, with 8 bases aligning to TRBD1. The CDR3 sequence is 16 residues long. Germline assignment: CDR1 KGHSH and CDR2 LQKENI. After removal of 3 bases from V and 4 bases from J, the junction contained 8 bases not matched to a gene. CDR3 DNA sequence: TGTGCCAGCTCACCGGGGGGACAGGCCATATACAATGAGCAGTTCTTC. Translated, it gives CASSPGGQAIYNEQFF.

The chain carries TRBV19 and TRBJ2-3; TRBD2 is a possible D gene (6 bases). This CDR3 has 15 residues. V was clipped by 6 bases and J by 0 bases, with 13 bases between them. Looked up from germline, CDR1 is LNHDA and CDR2 is SQIVND (reference sequence). In nucleotides, the CDR3 is TGTGCCAGTAGACTAGCACATGCCAGCACAGATACGCAGTATTTT. It specifies CASRLAHASTDTQYF.

This chain links TRBV5-4 with TRBJ2-2; 8 bases fit TRBD2. CDR3 length: 16 amino acids. Losses at the gene ends were 3 bases for V and 6 bases for J; bases not matched to a gene: 10. The germline CDR1 and CDR2 sequences are SGHNT and YYREEE (reference sequence). CDR3 sequence: CASSWGLGVGAGELFF. CDR3 coding DNA: TGTGCCAGCAGCTGGGGACTAGGTGTTGGGGCCGGGGAGCTGTTTTTT.

This clone has just one count. The CDR3 coding sequence is TGCGCCAGCAGCTTGGGAGGGGGCGCCGGTAATTCACCCCTCCACTTT. It specifies CASSLGGGAGNSPLHF. The rearrangement links TRBV5-1 to TRBJ1-6; 7 nucleotides agree with TRBD1. The germline V gene has CDR1 SGHRS and CDR2 YFSETQ. Trimming removed 0 bases from V and 6 bases from J; junction bases left unmatched: 6. The CDR3 loop spans 16 amino acids.

The genes are TRBV11-3 and TRBJ2-1; 13 bases are a match to TRBD2. Germline values: CDR1 SGHNT, CDR2 YENEEA. Trimming took 0 bases from V and 3 from J; bases not matched to a gene: 5. The CDR3 runs to 18 residues. Here the CDR3 reads CASSLDRRTSGSYNEQFF. CDR3 DNA sequence: TGTGCCAGCAGCTTAGATCGTCGGACTAGCGGGAGCTACAATGAGCAGTTCTTC.

This chain links TRBV27 with TRBJ2-3, with 10 bases aligning to TRBD1. The CDR3 sequence is 15 residues long. Germline trimming cut 5 bases from V and 4 bases from J; bases unmatched to any gene: 6. Per the germline V gene, CDR1 is MNHEY and CDR2 is SMNVEV (reference sequence). The CDR3 nucleotides read TGTGCCAGCAGTCCGACAGGGGGCGGTGCAGATACGCAGTATTTT. This sequence encodes CASSPTGGGADTQYF.

This rearrangement joins TRBV5-1 to TRBJ2-7; 12 positions match TRBD2. CDR3 length: 16 residues. In germline, CDR1 is SGHRS, CDR2 YFSETQ. V was clipped by 4 bases and J by 2 bases; unmatched bases: 7. DNA of the CDR3: TGCGCCAGCAGCCCCTGGACTAGCGGGGTTCCCTACGAGCAGTACTTC. This translates into CASSPWTSGVPYEQYF.

This sequence joins TRBV27 and TRBJ2-7, with D possibly being TRBD1 (5 bases). Between the trimmed V and J ends, which lost 3 bases and 0 bases, there was a span of 9 bases. This CDR3 comprises 14 residues. The germline gives CDR1 MNHEY, CDR2 SMNVEV (reference sequence). The CDR3 reads CASSFVDNSYEQYF. CDR3 bases: TGTGCCAGCAGTTTCGTGGACAACTCCTACGAGCAGTACTTC.

V and J are TRBV6-5 and TRBJ1-4; TRBD1 matches at 8 bases. The germline CDR1 and CDR2 sequences are MNHEY and SVGAGI. CDR3 length: 14 amino acids. Trimming at V came to 6 bases and at J to 6 bases, leaving 6 bases not matched to a gene. The CDR3 nucleotides are TGTGCCAGCAGACGGACAGGGAGCTATGAAAAACTGTTTTTT. Its protein product is CASRRTGSYEKLFF.

This clone was detected only once. J is TRBJ2-7 and V is TRBV19, with TRBD2 matching over 7 bases. Germline CDR1 and CDR2: LNHDA and SQIVND (reference sequence). This CDR3 has 14 amino acids. The junction had 5 bases not matched to a gene; V was cut back by 3 bases and J by 3 bases. The CDR3: CASSIGGGYYEQYF. In DNA form, the CDR3 reads TGTGCCAGTAGTATCGGCGGGGGATACTACGAGCAGTACTTC.

The chain uses TRBV7-2 and TRBJ2-7; no firm D call. Looked up from germline, CDR1 is SGHTA and CDR2 is FQGNSA. Trimming stripped 5 bases from V and 7 bases from J, with 21 bases between. The CDR3 has 15 amino acids. CDR3 nucleotide sequence: TGTGCCAGCAGCCTGATCCGAACGCCCCGCGAGGAGCAGTACTTC. As protein: CASSLIRTPREEQYF.